This TCR beta chain was identified in a study of control samples from healthy donors and cancer patients. The assay was immunoSEQ multiplex PCR, and TCRdb's table has in-frame clones only and misses some. The data contain 20,000 to 30,000 clones, roughly 93% of them singletons. This CDR3 comprises 14 residues. Trimming shortened V by 4 bases and J by 0 bases, and 9 bases separated the two germline ends. This receptor was taken from a man aged 45 to 65 with lung cancer. Sequences were obtained from PBMCs. V usage is TRBV23-1 and J usage is TRBJ1-2, with D unclear. Being an ORF, TRBV23-1 has a function that is uncertain. The CDR3 DNA follows: TGCGCCAGCAGTCCGAGGACGACTAACTATGGCTACACCTTC. Its translation: CASSPRTTNYGYTF.